These 26 T cell receptor beta chains were sequenced from one sample in a study of cytomegalovirus exposure and HLA in healthy donors. 13 Jbeta primers and 60 Vbeta primers were used for the PCR. Generated by immunoSEQ multiplex PCR, the TCRdb table keeps only in-frame clones and is missing some. Of some 150,000 clones listed, roughly 83% are singletons. Sequences were obtained from PBMCs. The receptors here all came from a man aged 30 to 39 in good health and CMV-seropositive.

The chain couples TRBV6-5 to TRBJ1-2; a possible D gene is TRBD1 (6 bases). Per germline, CDR1 MNHEY and CDR2 SVGAGI. This CDR3 is built from 13 residues. V gave up 6 bases and J gave up 6 bases, with 14 bases separating them. CDR3 bases: TGTGCCAGCAGCCTGGGGGGGCAGGATGGCTACACCTTC. Amino acids: CASSLGGQDGYTF.

This chain links TRBV19 with TRBJ1-5; D may be TRBD1 (6 bases). This CDR3 is built from 16 residues. V gave up 4 bases and J gave up 6 bases, with 19 bases separating them. Germline loops: CDR1 LNHDA, CDR2 SQIVND (reference sequence). CDR3 amino acids: CASSTNTGPLGQPQHF. In nucleotides, the CDR3 is TGTGCCAGTAGTACCAATACAGGGCCGTTGGGTCAGCCCCAGCATTTT.

This clone was detected a few times. The rearrangement links TRBV5-8 to TRBJ2-3; 10 bases are shared with TRBD2. The V segment lost 5 bases and the J segment 4 bases; nucleotides outside the gene matches: 10. Germline V lookup: CDR1 SGHTS, CDR2 YDEGEE. The CDR3 has 16 amino acids. The CDR3, as DNA: TGTGCCAGCAGACCTCTCCTAGCGGGGGAACCAGATACGCAGTATTTT. Encoded protein: CASRPLLAGEPDTQYF. The full variable domain, its missing parts supplied by reference TRBV5-8 and TRBJ2-3, is EAGVTQSPTHLIKTRGQQATLRCSPISGHTSVYWYQQALGLGLQFLLWYDEGEERNRGNFPPRFSGRQFPNYSSELNVNALELEDSALYLCASRPLLAGEPDTQYFGPGTRLTVL.

The chain uses TRBV6-5 and TRBJ1-2; the match to TRBD1 covers 10 bases. Trimming at V came to 4 bases and at J to 6 bases, leaving 8 bases not matched to a gene. CDR1 is MNHEY, CDR2 SVGAGI, per germline. The CDR3 length is 15 residues. The CDR3 DNA reads as TGTGCCAGCAGTTTGACAGGGGGCGCGTTGGATGGCTACACCTTC. It is translated as CASSLTGGALDGYTF.

V and J are TRBV6-1 and TRBJ2-3, with D maybe TRBD1 (5 bases). Trimming pared 2 bases from V and 0 bases from J, leaving 15 bases between. Germline V gene sequence: CDR1 MNHNS, CDR2 SASEGT. The CDR3 sequence is 17 residues long. DNA of the CDR3: TGTGCCAGCAGTGAAAGTAGGCAGGGAACCAGCACAGATACGCAGTATTTT. It encodes CASSESRQGTSTDTQYF.

The chain uses TRBV28 and TRBJ2-1, with 12 positions matching TRBD2. With V trimmed by 4 bases and J by 8 bases, 15 bases remained unmatched. The CDR3 is made up of 18 amino acids. The V gene's germline CDR1 is MDHEN and CDR2 SYDVKM. CDR3 DNA: TGTGCCAGCAGTTCCTCAACTGAACTAGCGGGAGGTTCGGATGAGCAGTTCTTC. Translating it yields CASSSSTELAGGSDEQFF.

The chain couples TRBV5-1 to TRBJ2-5; maybe TRBD1 (6 bases). The germline V and J ends were trimmed by 6 bases and 5 bases, with 20 bases remaining between them. This CDR3 has 15 residues. Germline CDR1 is SGHRS and CDR2 is YFSETQ. This CDR3 is CASTYRTGIRETQYF. CDR3 nucleotides: TGCGCCAGCACCTACCGTACAGGGATAAGGGAGACCCAGTACTTC. Filled out from reference TRBV5-1 and TRBJ2-5, the complete variable domain reads KAGVTQTPRYLIKTRGQQVTLSCSPISGHRSVSWYQQTPGQGLQFLFEYFSETQRNKGNFPGRFSGRQFSNSRSEMNVSTLELGDSALYLCASTYRTGIRETQYFGPGTRLLVL.

This clone has only one observation. The chain recombines TRBV15 with TRBJ2-1, with D unclear. This CDR3 contains 15 residues. Germline values: CDR1 LNHNV, CDR2 YYDKDF (reference sequence). V lost 0 bases to trimming and J lost 4 bases, with 10 bases between them. DNA for the CDR3: TGTGCCACCAGCAGAGACTCACGGGTTTACAATGAGCAGTTCTTC. This codes for CATSRDSRVYNEQFF.

This clone appeared once. V usage is TRBV27 and J usage is TRBJ1-4, with 9 bases that match TRBD1. V was clipped by 6 bases and J by 5 bases; unmatched bases: 4. CDR1 and CDR2 (germline): MNHEY, SMNVEV (reference sequence). The CDR3 contains 14 residues. This CDR3 is CASSLQGANEKLFF. CDR3 nucleotides: TGTGCCAGCAGCCTACAGGGGGCGAATGAAAAACTGTTTTTT.

Only a few counts were recorded for this clone. The chain uses TRBV13 and TRBJ2-2; no clear D gene. The CDR3 totals 15 residues. Germline CDR1 is PRHDT and CDR2 is FYEKMQ (reference sequence). V was pared by 6 bases and J by 0 bases, with 11 bases between. CDR3 amino acids: CASSSERSNTGELFF. In DNA form, the CDR3 reads TGTGCCAGCAGTTCGGAGAGATCGAACACCGGGGAGCTGTTTTTT.

This clone occurred a few times. The chain combines TRBV6-5 with TRBJ2-2; possible D gene TRBD2, 6 bases. This CDR3 is 13 amino acids long. The germline V gene encodes CDR1 MNHEY and CDR2 SVGAGI. Trimming took off 0 bases at V and 7 bases at J, with 6 bases between the two ends. This CDR3 reads CASSYSRGGELFF. The CDR3 DNA sequence: TGTGCCAGCAGTTACTCGCGGGGCGGGGAGCTGTTTTTT.

The genes are TRBV18 and TRBJ1-1; D perhaps matches TRBD1 (5 bases). This CDR3 region has 13 residues. Trimming cost V 8 bases and J 4 bases, with 14 bases left between them. Germline values: CDR1 KGHSH, CDR2 LQKENI. CDR3 sequence: CASTRGGGTEAFF. The DNA of the CDR3 is TGTGCCAGCACCCGGGGGGGTGGCACTGAAGCTTTCTTT.

The chain employs TRBV7-9 and TRBJ1-3; D uncertain. Per germline, CDR1 SEHNR and CDR2 FQNEAQ (reference sequence). Trimming cost V 8 bases and J 2 bases, with 13 bases left between them. This CDR3 spans 14 amino acids. The CDR3 loop reads CASRRVLTGNTIYF. CDR3 nucleotides: TGTGCCAGCCGCCGGGTTCTTACTGGAAACACCATATATTTT.

This chain connects TRBV9 to TRBJ1-5; no clear D. CDR1 and CDR2 from the germline V gene are SGDLS and YYNGEE. Trimming took 4 bases from V and 0 from J, leaving 5 bases between them. The CDR3 runs to 13 residues. The CDR3 protein is CASSQDSNQPQHF. CDR3 coding DNA: TGTGCCAGCAGCCAGGATAGCAATCAGCCCCAGCATTTT.

This clone appeared once. The rearrangement uses TRBV27 and TRBJ2-5; perhaps TRBD1 as D (7 bases). CDR3 length: 14 amino acids. The germline CDR1 and CDR2 sequences are MNHEY and SMNVEV (reference sequence). The germline V and J ends were trimmed by 2 bases and 7 bases, with 14 bases remaining between them. This chain's CDR3 is CASSLGGQGGTQYF. The CDR3 region has the DNA TGTGCCAGCAGTTTAGGAGGGCAGGGGGGGACCCAGTACTTC.

V and J are TRBV6-5 and TRBJ2-7; the match to TRBD2 covers 10 bases. Germline values: CDR1 MNHEY, CDR2 SVGAGI. V lost 6 bases to trimming and J lost 2 bases; unmatched junction nucleotides: 4. There are 14 residues in the CDR3. For the CDR3, the DNA is TGTGCCAGCAGGGAAACTAGCGGGACCTACGAGCAGTACTTC. It specifies CASRETSGTYEQYF.

The gene calls are TRBV19 and TRBJ1-1; 8 positions match TRBD1. CDR1 LNHDA and CDR2 SQIVND come from the germline V gene (reference sequence). The CDR3 has 14 amino acids. Trimming removed 5 bases from V and 5 bases from J; junction bases left unmatched: 7. Written as DNA, the CDR3 is TGTGCCAGTAGTCCCAGGGGGCCTAGGACTGAAGCTTTCTTT. Translation gives CASSPRGPRTEAFF.

A word on this clone: A far larger clone lies a single base away; this is likely a read error. This chain connects TRBV16 to TRBJ2-7; 12 bases agree with TRBD2. The CDR3 covers 18 residues. Germline V CDR1 and CDR2: KGHSY, FQNENV. CDR3 sequence: CVSSHPVGLAGNSYEQYF. In nucleotides, the CDR3 is TGTGTCAGCAGCCACCCAGTTGGACTAGCGGGGAACTCCTACGAGCAGTACTTC.

To note about this clone: A read error may produce the germline difference seen at one junction end. The rearrangement joins TRBV2 to TRBJ2-7; tentatively, D is TRBD1 (6 bases). CDR1 SNHLY and CDR2 FYNNEI come from the germline V gene. The CDR3 totals 13 residues. CDR3 sequence reads: CAGRGAGVGEQYF. In nucleotides, the CDR3 is TGTGCCGGCAGAGGGGCAGGGGTTGGGGAGCAGTACTTC.

The chain has TRBV9 and TRBJ2-7, with D possibly TRBD2 on 6 matching bases. Germline V CDR1 and CDR2: SGDLS, YYNGEE. Trimming cost V 1 base and J 3 bases, with 11 bases left between them. The length of the CDR3 is 14 residues. The CDR3 nucleotides are TGTGCCAGCAGCGTATACCCGGAGGGCTACGAGCAGTACTTC. Residues: CASSVYPEGYEQYF.

The chain carries TRBV28 and TRBJ1-4; D gene unclear. The germline CDR1 and CDR2 sequences are MDHEN and SYDVKM. V lost 6 bases to trimming and J lost 7 bases, with 21 bases between them. This CDR3 is built from 16 residues. The CDR3 DNA follows: TGTGCCAGCAGCTCCGTGGTGGGCAGTGGAGGTGAAAAACTGTTTTTT. It specifies CASSSVVGSGGEKLFF.

The rearrangement joins TRBV2 to TRBJ2-2; TRBD1 aligns across 9 bases. Germline V lookup: CDR1 SNHLY, CDR2 FYNNEI. The V segment lost 7 bases and the J segment 7 bases; nucleotides outside the gene matches: 10. The CDR3 loop spans 15 amino acids. The CDR3 nucleotides read TGTGCCAGCAAGGGGGACAGGGTAACCAGCGGGGAGCTGTTTTTT. This sequence encodes CASKGDRVTSGELFF.

This sequence joins TRBV19 and TRBJ1-3, with D uncertain. The CDR3 totals 17 residues. Trimming pared 0 bases from V and 0 bases from J, leaving 12 bases between. Germline CDR1 is LNHDA and CDR2 is SQIVND (reference sequence). CDR3 sequence (DNA): TGTGCCAGTAGTATAGACGGAGGTAGGCGCTCTGGAAACACCATATATTTT. It encodes CASSIDGGRRSGNTIYF.

The chain links TRBV30 to TRBJ2-1, with unresolved D. V lost 4 bases to trimming and J lost 0 bases, with 10 bases between them. This CDR3 region has 14 residues. Looked up from germline, CDR1 is GTSNPN and CDR2 is SVGIG (reference sequence). For the CDR3, the DNA is TGTGCCTGGATCACGGTTAGCTCCTACAATGAGCAGTTCTTC. Its protein is CAWITVSSYNEQFF.

The J gene is TRBJ2-5, the V gene TRBV5-1, with D unresolved. Per the germline V gene, CDR1 is SGHRS and CDR2 is YFSETQ. The CDR3 is 14 residues long. The V gene lost 0 bases and the J gene lost 0 bases, with 6 bases spanning the gap. The CDR3 DNA follows: TGCGCCAGCAGCTTGGAACGGGACCAAGAGACCCAGTACTTC. Translating gives CASSLERDQETQYF.

The CDR3 sequence: CASSNGKPKNYGYTF. In DNA form, the CDR3 reads TGTGCCAGCAGTAACGGTAAGCCAAAAAACTATGGCTACACCTTC. J is TRBJ1-2 and V is TRBV6-4; D ambiguous. The CDR3 is made up of 15 amino acids. CDR1 and CDR2 (germline): MRHNA, SNTAGT. Trimming shortened V by 5 bases and J by 2 bases, and 15 bases separated the two germline ends.